These T cell receptor beta chains were read from a single sample in a study of CD8 T cells in ankylosing spondylitis. Each CDR3 protein gets one entry after TCRdb re-called the 5' RACE reads with MiXCR. This sample has roughly 230,000 distinct CDR3 sequences; roughly 8.2% occur once, and the top ten carry approximately 5%. Material: blood, either unsorted or a sorted T cell fraction (not recorded which). These TCRs come from a female donor with ankylosing spondylitis or in good health (not recorded which). The CDR3 runs from the conserved cysteine through the conserved F or W. The D gene is left open where the match is weak. Part of the rows lack a size; the others show once, few, many or a class for expanded clones.

J gene,clone size,V gene,D gene,CDR3 DNA,CDR3 protein
TRBJ2-1,NA,TRBV20-1,NA,TGCAGTGCCCTTGTAGGAAATGAGCAGTTCTTC,CSALVGNEQFF
TRBJ2-3,many,TRBV20-1,TRBD2,TGCAGTGCTAGAGGGCCGCCGGGAGGAGATACGCAGTATTTT,CSARGPPGGDTQYF
TRBJ2-7,many,TRBV7-2,TRBD1,TGTGCCAGCAGCTTAAGGACAGGAGGCTCCTACGAGCAGTACTTC,CASSLRTGGSYEQYF
TRBJ2-5,many,TRBV5-6,TRBD2,TGTGCCAGCAGCCAGAGACTAGCGGGAGTGTCCCAAGAGACCCAGTACTTC,CASSQRLAGVSQETQYF
TRBJ2-1,many,TRBV11-3,NA,TGTGCCAGCAGCTCCCTGCGGACTCGATCCTACAATGAGCAGTTCTTC,CASSSLRTRSYNEQFF
TRBJ2-1,many,TRBV18,NA,TGTGCCAGCTCACCAGAATTACCCACGGGAGTCGAGCAGTTCTTC,CASSPELPTGVEQFF
TRBJ2-7,many,TRBV19,NA,TGTGCCAGTAGTCCAGTTGGGTGGCACGAGCAGTACTTC,CASSPVGWHEQYF
TRBJ2-1,NA,TRBV24-1,TRBD2,TGTGCCGCGGGGGGGAGCGGCTACTCCTACAATGAGCAGTTCTTC,CAAGGSGYSYNEQFF
TRBJ2-7,NA,TRBV20-1,TRBD1,TGCAGTGCGGACGGGACAGAATACGAGCAGTACTTC,CSADGTEYEQYF
TRBJ1-2,few,TRBV19,TRBD1,TGTGCCAGTAGGGGACAGGTTAACTATGGCTACACCTTC,CASRGQVNYGYTF
TRBJ1-5,many,TRBV20-1,NA,TGCAGTGCTAGAGCAGATAGCAATCAGCCCCAGCATTTT,CSARADSNQPQHF
TRBJ2-1,many,TRBV3-1,NA,TGTGCCAGCAGCCAAGTAGCGGAGACCTCCAGGGATGAGCAGTTCTTC,CASSQVAETSRDEQFF
TRBJ2-2,many,TRBV5-1,NA,TGCGCCAGCAGCTTGAACCTCCAGGTACGAGGCACCGGGGAGCTGTTTTTT,CASSLNLQVRGTGELFF
TRBJ2-1,few,TRBV11-2,NA,TGTGCCAGCAGCGGGGTCGGCGGAGGACGGAATGAGCAGTTCTTC,CASSGVGGGRNEQFF
TRBJ2-5,few,TRBV7-7,NA,TGTGCCAGCAGCTTAGCGCGTGGTGAGACCCAGTACTTC,CASSLARGETQYF
TRBJ2-3,many,TRBV29-1,NA,TGCAGCGTTGGCAGGGGGGGTCCAGATACGCAGTATTTT,CSVGRGGPDTQYF
TRBJ1-6,many,TRBV12-5,TRBD1,TGTGCTAGTGGTTCGGGACAGGGTTATTCACCCCTCCACTTT,CASGSGQGYSPLHF
TRBJ2-7,many,TRBV28,NA,TGTGCCAGCAGTTTGGTGGCGGGCACCTACGAGCAGTACTTC,CASSLVAGTYEQYF
TRBJ2-1,few,TRBV20-1,NA,TGCAGTGCTAGCCGCTCATTGAGCTCCTACAATGAGCAGTTCTTC,CSASRSLSSYNEQFF
TRBJ2-1,NA,TRBV11-1,TRBD2,TGTGCCAGCAGCTTAGCGCAACTAGCGGGTAATGAGCAGTTCTTC,CASSLAQLAGNEQFF
TRBJ1-2,many,TRBV4-3,NA,TGCGCCAGCAGCCAAGATCGCCTCGCCTATGGCTACACCTTC,CASSQDRLAYGYTF
TRBJ1-2,NA,TRBV30,NA,TGTGCCTGGAGCTCGGGATTCTATGGCTACACCTTC,CAWSSGFYGYTF
TRBJ1-2,many,TRBV2,NA,TGTGCCAGCAGTGAAGGCACAGCTAACTATGGCTACACCTTC,CASSEGTANYGYTF
TRBJ1-2,many,TRBV4-3,NA,TGCGCCAGCAGCCAGGGGATGGATCCCATGTCTAACTATGGCTACACCTTC,CASSQGMDPMSNYGYTF
TRBJ2-7,NA,TRBV11-2,TRBD2,TGTGCCAGCAGCCCTCGCTCTAGCGGGAGGGAGAGAGGCTACGAGCAGTACTTC,CASSPRSSGRERGYEQYF
TRBJ2-7,NA,TRBV7-9,NA,TGTGCCAGCAGCTCGAAGGACTACGAGCAGTACTTC,CASSSKDYEQYF
TRBJ2-6,many,TRBV6-2/TRBV6-3,NA,TGTGCCAGCAGTTACTCGAGGGGATTTGGGGCCAACGTCCTGACTTTC,CASSYSRGFGANVLTF
TRBJ2-1,many,TRBV7-9,NA,TGTGCCAGCAGACGGGGGACCTATGAGCAGTTCTTC,CASRRGTYEQFF
TRBJ2-7,NA,TRBV7-2,TRBD2,TGTGCCAGCAGCCTGTCCGGTGGGGGGGGTGGTTACGAGCAGTACTTC,CASSLSGGGGGYEQYF
TRBJ2-7,many,TRBV6-5,TRBD2,TGTGCCAGCAGTTATGGGCGGGGAGGGTCCTACGAGCAGTACTTC,CASSYGRGGSYEQYF
TRBJ2-5,NA,TRBV4-1,TRBD1,TGCGCCAGCAGCCAAGGAGGGGGACAGACGCAAGAGACCCAGTACTTC,CASSQGGGQTQETQYF
TRBJ1-1,many,TRBV27,NA,TGTGCCAGCAGTTTACGAGGAATGAACACTGAAGCTTTCTTT,CASSLRGMNTEAFF
TRBJ2-2,many,TRBV5-1,NA,TGCGCCAGCAGCTCTTTAGCGACCAACACCGGGGAGCTGTTTTTT,CASSSLATNTGELFF
TRBJ2-1,many,TRBV7-9,NA,TGTGCCAGCAGTTTTGCTAGCTCCTACAATGAGCAGTTCTTC,CASSFASSYNEQFF
TRBJ2-7,many,TRBV29-1,TRBD2,TGCAGCGTGGACCCGGGGACTAGCGGGAGCGAGCAGTACTTC,CSVDPGTSGSEQYF
TRBJ1-6,many,TRBV27,NA,TGTGCCAGCAGTTTGATTTCCGGCCTCAATTCACCCCTCCACTTT,CASSLISGLNSPLHF
TRBJ2-2,NA,TRBV11-1,TRBD2,TGTGCCAGTAACGGTTTTACTAGCGGGAGTGGACTGAGGAACACCGGGGAGCTGTTTTTT,CASNGFTSGSGLRNTGELFF
TRBJ2-6,many,TRBV5-1,NA,TGCGCCAGCAGCTTGGGGGCGTTTGGGGCCAACGTCCTGACTTTC,CASSLGAFGANVLTF
TRBJ2-3,many,TRBV10-3,NA,TGTGCCATCAGTGAGGGCAAGGGCACAGATACGCAGTATTTT,CAISEGKGTDTQYF
TRBJ2-5,many,TRBV27,NA,TGTGCCAGTAAGCTCGGGGGCTCGGAGACCCAGTACTTC,CASKLGGSETQYF
TRBJ2-3,many,TRBV2,TRBD1,TGTGCCAGCAGTGAACGATCCGGGACAGGGGTAGCAGATACGCAGTATTTT,CASSERSGTGVADTQYF